Listed here are 20 T cell receptor beta chains from one sample, sequenced in a study of blood T cell repertoires in COVID-19. Libraries were prepared by immunoSEQ multiplex PCR; TCRdb keeps only in-frame clonotypes and omits some of them. The table lists about 160,000 clones, more than 80% of them singletons. Sequencing input: peripheral blood. Receptors were obtained from a man between 65 and 79 years old with acute or convalescent COVID-19.

The chain recombines TRBV12-3 or TRBV12-4 with TRBJ2-5; D is ambiguous. V lost 3 bases, J lost 1 base, and 6 bases lay in between. The CDR3 extends over 13 amino acids. The CDR3 DNA reads as TGTGCCAGCAGTTTTTCTACCCAAGAGACCCAGTACTTC. Amino acids: CASSFSTQETQYF.

The chain recombines TRBV12-3 or TRBV12-4 with TRBJ1-4; possibly TRBD1 for D (5 bases). This CDR3 spans 12 amino acids. Trimming shortened V by 7 bases and J by 7 bases, and 10 bases separated the two germline ends. CDR3 residues: CASTREGEKLFF. The CDR3 DNA follows: TGTGCCAGCACCAGGGAGGGTGAAAAACTGTTTTTT.

The chain couples TRBV3-1 (or the pseudogene TRBV3-2) to TRBJ1-1; D gene unclear. Germline CDR1 is LGHDT and CDR2 is YNNKEL (reference sequence). The ends were cut back, 0 bases at V and 11 bases at J, with 13 bases in the middle. The CDR3 runs 13 residues. CDR3 in DNA: TGTGCCAGCAGCCAAGATCCCCCCATACGGGCTTTCTTT. Its protein is CASSQDPPIRAFF.

Written as DNA, the CDR3 is TGTGCCAGCAGCAGCCGGGACAGGGGGAAAGAGACCCAGTACTTC. Protein product: CASSSRDRGKETQYF. This chain joins TRBV6-6 and TRBJ2-5; 11 bases are shared with TRBD1. V shed 6 bases, J shed 3 bases, and the junction held 6 bases outside the gene matches. The germline V gene encodes CDR1 MNHNY and CDR2 SVGAGI (reference sequence). The CDR3 consists of 15 residues.

V usage is TRBV5-1 and J usage is TRBJ2-1, with TRBD1 matching over 11 bases. Per germline, CDR1 SGHRS and CDR2 YFSETQ. Unmatched junction bases numbered 5, after V lost 7 bases and J lost 8 bases. This CDR3 is 13 amino acids long. The CDR3 nucleotides are TGCGCCAGCGGACAGGGGGCCGTCCATGAGCAGTTCTTC. Its translation is CASGQGAVHEQFF.

V gene TRBV30 combines with J gene TRBJ1-3; D uncertain. The CDR3 totals 12 residues. Germline V gene lookup returns CDR1 GTSNPN and CDR2 SVGIG (reference sequence). Trimming stripped 4 bases from V and 1 base from J, with 5 bases between. CDR3 amino acids: CAWITSGNTIYF. CDR3 DNA sequence: TGTGCCTGGATCACTTCTGGAAACACCATATATTTT.

The J gene is TRBJ1-5, the V gene TRBV19, with 7 bases matching TRBD1. Germline V lookup: CDR1 LNHDA, CDR2 SQIVND (reference sequence). The CDR3 contains 15 residues. Trimming removed 4 bases from V and 0 bases from J; junction bases left unmatched: 3. The CDR3 here is CASSTTGDSNQPQHF. The CDR3 nucleotides read TGTGCCAGTAGTACAACAGGGGATAGCAATCAGCCCCAGCATTTT.

This clone was observed a handful of times. This chain uses TRBV19 with TRBJ1-2; possible D gene TRBD1, 6 bases. Germline assignment: CDR1 LNHDA and CDR2 SQIVND (reference sequence). The CDR3 length is 18 residues. V was cut by 6 bases and J by 4 bases, with 27 bases left in between. CDR3 region: CASSTWAGQGNWRYGYTF. The CDR3 DNA reads as TGTGCCAGTAGCACCTGGGCCGGTCAGGGGAATTGGCGCTATGGCTACACCTTC.

This clone was counted once. J is TRBJ1-3 and V is TRBV5-4, with D perhaps matching TRBD1 (6 bases). V was trimmed by 3 bases and J by 0 bases, leaving 10 bases between them. The CDR3 has 15 residues. Looked up from germline, CDR1 is SGHNT and CDR2 is YYREEE (reference sequence). CDR3 loop: CASSSRGYSGNTIYF. The CDR3, as DNA: TGTGCCAGCAGCTCCAGGGGATACTCTGGAAACACCATATATTTT.

V usage is TRBV28 and J usage is TRBJ1-5; a possible D gene is TRBD1 (6 bases). V was pared by 6 bases and J by 7 bases, with 22 bases between. CDR1 MDHEN and CDR2 SYDVKM come from the germline V gene. The CDR3 consists of 16 residues. The CDR3 protein is CASRSGVGLRNQPQHF. Here the CDR3 DNA reads TGTGCCAGCAGGTCAGGGGTGGGCCTAAGGAACCAGCCCCAGCATTTT.

This clone came up a few times. CDR3 amino acids: CASSQDWRGGLQETQYF. CDR3 DNA sequence: TGCGCCAGCAGCCAAGATTGGAGGGGGGGACTACAAGAGACCCAGTACTTC. The genes are TRBV4-1 and TRBJ2-5, with a possible D match to TRBD2 (7 bases). This CDR3 contains 17 residues. CDR1 is MGHRA and CDR2 is YSYEKL in the germline V gene. V was pared by 0 bases and J by 2 bases, with 16 bases between.

V gene TRBV15 combines with J gene TRBJ2-7; D is unclear. Germline CDR1 is LNHNV and CDR2 is YYDKDF (reference sequence). This CDR3 has 12 residues. Trimming pared 1 base from V and 3 bases from J, leaving 4 bases between. The CDR3 DNA is TGTGCCACCAGCAGAGGCGGCTACGAGCAGTACTTC. It codes for CATSRGGYEQYF.

The chain carries TRBV28 and TRBJ2-2; the D gene is possibly TRBD1 (5 bases). The CDR3 has 14 amino acids. Per germline, CDR1 MDHEN and CDR2 SYDVKM. With 6 bases removed from V and 1 base from J, the gap between germline ends came to 9 bases. DNA for the CDR3: TGTGCCAGCAGATTAGGACAGAACACCGGGGAGCTGTTTTTT. Protein sequence: CASRLGQNTGELFF.

The count of this clone is one. The chain recombines TRBV19 with TRBJ2-1; 9 bases match TRBD2. The CDR3 covers 16 residues. The trim removed 0 bases at V and 6 bases at J, leaving 6 bases unmatched. The germline gives CDR1 LNHDA, CDR2 SQIVND (reference sequence). Written as DNA, the CDR3 is TGTGCCAGTAGTATAGATGTAGGGACTAGCCGCAATGAGCAGTTCTTC. Encoded protein: CASSIDVGTSRNEQFF.

This clone was seen a few times. The chain carries TRBV6-5 and TRBJ2-1; D gene unclear. V dropped 6 bases and J dropped 5 bases, with 11 bases sitting between them. The CDR3 covers 13 residues. Germline V gene lookup returns CDR1 MNHEY and CDR2 SVGAGI. The CDR3 loop reads CASRLDWNNEQFF. The CDR3 coding sequence is TGTGCCAGCAGGCTAGATTGGAACAATGAGCAGTTCTTC.

This sequence joins TRBV5-4 and TRBJ1-1, with D hard to call. This CDR3 is 14 amino acids long. CDR1 and CDR2 from the germline V gene are SGHNT and YYREEE (reference sequence). Between the trimmed V and J ends, which lost 0 bases and 1 base, there was a span of 7 bases. DNA of the CDR3: TGTGCCAGCAGCTTGGAACTAAGGAACACTGAAGCTTTCTTT. This translates into CASSLELRNTEAFF.

The V and J genes are TRBV27 and TRBJ1-1; no clear D gene. Germline CDR1 MNHEY, CDR2 SMNVEV (reference sequence). Trimming removed 6 bases from V and 8 bases from J, with 13 bases in between. The length of the CDR3 is 12 residues. This CDR3 is CASRAHNSEAFF. CDR3 DNA: TGTGCCAGCAGGGCTCACAACAGCGAAGCTTTCTTT.

The V call is TRBV19, the J call TRBJ1-2; D remains ambiguous. Trimming stripped 0 bases from V and 1 base from J, with 9 bases between. Germline CDR1 is LNHDA and CDR2 is SQIVND (reference sequence). The CDR3 length is 15 residues. The DNA of the CDR3 is TGTGCCAGTAGTATAGAGATAAGAGATAACTATGGCTACACCTTC. Protein: CASSIEIRDNYGYTF.

The chain couples TRBV9 to TRBJ2-1; 14 bases agree with TRBD2. This CDR3 region has 16 residues. Germline V CDR1 and CDR2: SGDLS, YYNGEE. J gave up 11 bases and V 3 bases, and 10 bases lay outside the gene matches. Here the CDR3 DNA reads TGTGCCAGCAGCGCGGGACTAGCGGGGGCTACCTTTCAGCAGTTCTTC. Translated, it gives CASSAGLAGATFQQFF.

V and J are TRBV9 and TRBJ2-3; tentative D call: TRBD2 (7 bases). The length of the CDR3 is 16 residues. Germline V lookup: CDR1 SGDLS, CDR2 YYNGEE. Trimming cost V 2 bases and J 4 bases, with 17 bases left between them. The CDR3 protein is CASSVLRGARSDTQYF. Here the CDR3 DNA reads TGTGCCAGCAGCGTGCTACGGGGGGCGAGGTCAGATACGCAGTATTTT. Full variable domain (remainder filled in from reference TRBV9 and TRBJ2-3): DSGVTQTPKHLITATGQRVTLRCSPRSGDLSVYWYQQSLDQGLQFLIQYYNGEERAKGNILERFSAQQFPDLHSELNLSSLELGDSALYFCASSVLRGARSDTQYFGPGTRLTVL.